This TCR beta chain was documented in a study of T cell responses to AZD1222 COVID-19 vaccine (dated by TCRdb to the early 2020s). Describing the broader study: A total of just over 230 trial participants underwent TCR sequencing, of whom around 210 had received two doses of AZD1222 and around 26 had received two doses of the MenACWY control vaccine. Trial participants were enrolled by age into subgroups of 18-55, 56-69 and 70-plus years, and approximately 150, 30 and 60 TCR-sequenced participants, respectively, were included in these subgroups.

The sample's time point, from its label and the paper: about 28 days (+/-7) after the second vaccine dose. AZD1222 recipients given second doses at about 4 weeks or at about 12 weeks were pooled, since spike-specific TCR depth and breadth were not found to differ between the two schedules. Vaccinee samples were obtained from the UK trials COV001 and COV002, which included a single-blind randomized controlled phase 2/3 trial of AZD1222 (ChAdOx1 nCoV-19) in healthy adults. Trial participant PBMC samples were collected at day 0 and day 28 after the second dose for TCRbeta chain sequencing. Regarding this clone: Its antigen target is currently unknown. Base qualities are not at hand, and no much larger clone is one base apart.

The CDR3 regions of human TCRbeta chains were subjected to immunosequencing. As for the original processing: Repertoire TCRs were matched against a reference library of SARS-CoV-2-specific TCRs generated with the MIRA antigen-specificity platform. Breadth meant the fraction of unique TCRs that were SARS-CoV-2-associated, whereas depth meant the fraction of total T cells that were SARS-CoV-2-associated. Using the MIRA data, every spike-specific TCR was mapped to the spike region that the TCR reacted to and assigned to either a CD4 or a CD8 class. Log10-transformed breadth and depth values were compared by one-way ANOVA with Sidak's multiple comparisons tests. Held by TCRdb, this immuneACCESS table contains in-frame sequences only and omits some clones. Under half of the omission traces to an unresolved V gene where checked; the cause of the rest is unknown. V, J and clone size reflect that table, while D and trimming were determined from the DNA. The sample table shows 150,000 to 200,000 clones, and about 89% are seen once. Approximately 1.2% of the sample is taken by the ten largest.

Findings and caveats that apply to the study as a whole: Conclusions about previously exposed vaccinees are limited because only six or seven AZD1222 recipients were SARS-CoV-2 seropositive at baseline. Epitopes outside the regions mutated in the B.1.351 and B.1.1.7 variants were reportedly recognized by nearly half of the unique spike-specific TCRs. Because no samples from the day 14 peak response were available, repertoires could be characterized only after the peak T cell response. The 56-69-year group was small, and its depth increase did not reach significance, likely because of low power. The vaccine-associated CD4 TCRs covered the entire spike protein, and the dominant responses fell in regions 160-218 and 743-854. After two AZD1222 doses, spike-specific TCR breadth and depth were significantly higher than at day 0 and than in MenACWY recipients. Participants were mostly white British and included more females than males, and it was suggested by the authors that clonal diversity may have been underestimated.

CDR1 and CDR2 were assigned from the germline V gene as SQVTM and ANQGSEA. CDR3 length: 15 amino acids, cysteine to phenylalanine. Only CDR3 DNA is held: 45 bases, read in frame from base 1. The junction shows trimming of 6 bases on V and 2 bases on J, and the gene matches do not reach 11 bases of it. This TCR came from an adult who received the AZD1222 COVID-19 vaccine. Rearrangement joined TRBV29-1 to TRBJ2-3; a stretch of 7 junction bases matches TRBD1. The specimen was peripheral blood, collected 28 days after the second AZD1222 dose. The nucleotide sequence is TGCAGCGTAGATACCGGGACAGAAATCACAGATACGCAGTATTTT. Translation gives CSVDTGTEITDTQYF.